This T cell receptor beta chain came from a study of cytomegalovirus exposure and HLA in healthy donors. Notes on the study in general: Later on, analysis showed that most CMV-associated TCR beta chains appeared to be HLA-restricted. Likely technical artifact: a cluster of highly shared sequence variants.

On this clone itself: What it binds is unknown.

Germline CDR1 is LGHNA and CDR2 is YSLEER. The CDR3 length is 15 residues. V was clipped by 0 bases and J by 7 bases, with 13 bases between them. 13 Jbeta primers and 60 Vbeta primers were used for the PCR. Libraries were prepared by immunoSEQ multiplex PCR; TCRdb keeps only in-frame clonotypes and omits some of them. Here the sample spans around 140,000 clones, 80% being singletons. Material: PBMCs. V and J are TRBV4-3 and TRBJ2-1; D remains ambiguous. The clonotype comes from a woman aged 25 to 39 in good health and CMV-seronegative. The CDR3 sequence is CASSQDQAGWNEQFF. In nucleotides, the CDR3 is TGCGCCAGCAGCCAAGACCAAGCAGGATGGAATGAGCAGTTCTTC.